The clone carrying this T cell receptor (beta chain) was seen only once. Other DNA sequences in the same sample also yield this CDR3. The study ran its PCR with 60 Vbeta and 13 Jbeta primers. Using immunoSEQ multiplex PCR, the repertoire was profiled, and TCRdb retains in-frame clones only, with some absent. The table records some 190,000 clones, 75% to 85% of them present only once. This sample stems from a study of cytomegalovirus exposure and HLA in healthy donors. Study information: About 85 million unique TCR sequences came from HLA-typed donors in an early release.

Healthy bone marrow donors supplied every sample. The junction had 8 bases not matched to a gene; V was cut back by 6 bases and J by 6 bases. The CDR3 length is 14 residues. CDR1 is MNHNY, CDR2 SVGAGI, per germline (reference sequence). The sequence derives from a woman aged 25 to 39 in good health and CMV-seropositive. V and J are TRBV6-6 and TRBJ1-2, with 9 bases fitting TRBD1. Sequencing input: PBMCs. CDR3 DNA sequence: TGTGCCAGCAGACCCGACAGGGGGAAAGATGGCTACACCTTC. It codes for CASRPDRGKDGYTF.